Listed below are T cell receptor beta chains from one sample, sequenced in a study of T cell responses to AZD1222 COVID-19 vaccine. The assay was immunoSEQ multiplex PCR, and TCRdb's table has in-frame clones only and misses some. The sample holds tens of thousands of clones; about 90% are singletons and the top ten take around a sixth. The material sequenced was peripheral blood, taken on day 0 of AZD1222 vaccination. These receptors were obtained from an adult in good health. The CDR3 runs from the conserved cysteine through the conserved F or W. D genes are given only for firm matches. A clone size is listed for some rows: how often the clone was seen (once, few, many), or a class if it is expanded.

clone size	V gene	J gene	D gene	CDR3 DNA	CDR3 protein
.	TRBV7-8	TRBJ1-5	TRBD1	TGTGCCAGCAGCGCCGGGACAGGGAGTCAGCCCCAGCATTTT	CASSAGTGSQPQHF
.	TRBV29-1	TRBJ2-5	TRBD2	TGCAGCGGTCGGGTGAGGCTAGCGGGAGAGACCCAGTACTTC	CSGRVRLAGETQYF
.	TRBV4-3	TRBJ1-1	.	TGCGCCAGCAGCCAAGGCAGCTACACTGAAGCTTTCTTT	CASSQGSYTEAFF
.	TRBV28	TRBJ1-2	.	TGTGCCAGCAGTCCGCCCGGAGATGGCTACACCTTC	CASSPPGDGYTF
.	TRBV28	TRBJ1-5	.	TGTGCCAGCAGTTTATTTGGATATAGCAATCAGCCCCAGCATTTT	CASSLFGYSNQPQHF
.	TRBV28	TRBJ2-7	.	TGTGCCAGCAGTTTCGGACGGGGTTACTACGAGCAGTACTTC	CASSFGRGYYEQYF
once	TRBV14	TRBJ2-5	TRBD1	TGTGCCAGCAGCCAGACAGGGTGGGGGACCCAGTACTTC	CASSQTGWGTQYF
.	TRBV27	TRBJ2-7	TRBD1	TGTGCCAGCAGTCACCGACAGGGCTACGAGCAGTACTTC	CASSHRQGYEQYF
many	TRBV15	TRBJ2-1	TRBD1	TGTGCCACCAGCAGAGAAACAGGGGGCTACAATGAGCAGTTCTTC	CATSRETGGYNEQFF
.	TRBV27	TRBJ1-2	.	TGTGCCAGCCGACCGGGAGGACAGTATGGCTACACCTTC	CASRPGGQYGYTF
.	TRBV19	TRBJ1-1	.	TGTGCCAGTAGTGAAGAGAGTTTCACTGAAGCTTTCTTT	CASSEESFTEAFF
.	TRBV28	TRBJ2-7	.	TGTGCCAGCAGGTCTACTACAGGCTCCTACGAGCAGTACTTC	CASRSTTGSYEQYF
.	TRBV7-9	TRBJ2-7	TRBD1	TGTGCCAGCAGCTTAGGGGACAGTATCGAGCAGTACTTC	CASSLGDSIEQYF
.	TRBV7-6	TRBJ1-5	.	TGTGCCAGCAGATCAAATAGCAATCAGCCCCAGCATTTT	CASRSNSNQPQHF
.	TRBV3-1/TRBV3-2	TRBJ1-4	TRBD1	TGTGCCAGCAGCCAATCCAGGGGGGGGGAAAAACTGTTTTTT	CASSQSRGGEKLFF
.	TRBV15	TRBJ2-7	.	TGTGCCACCAGCAGAGAACAGTTCTCCTACGAGCAGTACTTC	CATSREQFSYEQYF